The 9 T cell receptor beta chains below all came from one sample that was sequenced in a study of T cell responses to AZD1222 COVID-19 vaccine. Here immunoSEQ multiplex PCR was the method, and the copy in TCRdb shows in-frame clones only, minus some. Among some 150,000 clones listed, 70% to 90% were seen once. The sequencing used peripheral blood, collected 28 days after the second AZD1222 dose. These TCRs come from an adult who received the AZD1222 COVID-19 vaccine.

The chain is built from TRBV15 and TRBJ2-2, with TRBD1 identical over 7 bases. Per the germline V gene, CDR1 is LNHNV and CDR2 is YYDKDF (reference sequence). CDR3 size: 12 residues. Unmatched junction bases numbered 1, after V lost 6 bases and J lost 6 bases. CDR3 sequence: CATRRGPGELFF. The CDR3 bases are TGTGCCACCAGGAGGGGGCCCGGGGAGCTGTTTTTT. The variable domain in full, completed from reference TRBV15 and TRBJ2-2, reads DAMVIQNPRYQVTQFGKPVTLSCSQTLNHNVMYWYQQKSSQAPKLLFHYYDKDFNNEADTPDNFQSRRPNTSFCFLDIRSPGLGDTAMYLCATRRGPGELFFGEGSRLTVL.

This chain joins TRBV21-1 and TRBJ2-1; TRBD1 is the table's D call and was not checked against the DNA. TRBV21-1 is listed as a pseudogene. The length of the CDR3 is 14 residues. For the CDR3, the DNA is TGTGCCAGCAGCAGAAGGCAGGGGGACAATGAGCAGTTCTTC. Translating it yields CASSRRQGDNEQFF.

This chain uses TRBV6-5 with TRBJ1-2, with D unresolved. V gave up 7 bases and J gave up 7 bases, with 13 bases separating them. The CDR3 totals 12 residues. Germline V gene sequence: CDR1 MNHEY, CDR2 SVGAGI. CDR3 nucleotide sequence: TGTGCCAGCACCCCTGCCCGGTTTGGCTACACCTTC. Its protein product is CASTPARFGYTF.

This clone was detected only once. The chain couples TRBV18 to TRBJ1-2; D may be TRBD1 (5 bases). V lost 1 base and J lost 0, with 6 bases in between. CDR1 is KGHSH, CDR2 LQKENI, per germline. The CDR3 length is 14 residues. The CDR3 DNA follows: TGTGCCAGCTCACCACAGGGGACTAACTATGGCTACACCTTC. Its translation is CASSPQGTNYGYTF. Full variable domain (remainder filled in from reference TRBV18 and TRBJ1-2): NAGVMQNPRHLVRRRGQEARLRCSPMKGHSHVYWYRQLPEEGLKFMVYLQKENIIDESGMPKERFSAEFPKEGPSILRIQQVVRGDSAAYFCASSPQGTNYGYTFGSGTRLTVV.

This chain uses TRBV28 with TRBJ1-6; no definite D call. Germline V CDR1 and CDR2: MDHEN, SYDVKM. This CDR3 region has 13 residues. The germline V and J ends were trimmed by 2 bases and 10 bases, with 9 bases remaining between them. CDR3 DNA sequence: TGTGCCAGCAGTTTAGATCCCACGTCACCCCTCCACTTT. Residues: CASSLDPTSPLHF.

The rearrangement links TRBV2 to TRBJ2-7, with D uncertain. The CDR3 is 13 residues long. Germline V gene sequence: CDR1 SNHLY, CDR2 FYNNEI. V dropped 7 bases and J dropped 5 bases, with 15 bases sitting between them. As DNA, the CDR3 is TGTGCCAGCATGGGCAGCTTCCTCCACGAGCAGTACTTC. Protein sequence: CASMGSFLHEQYF.

The chain joins TRBV5-5 to TRBJ1-6; 10 bases line up with TRBD1. CDR3 size: 16 residues. Germline CDR1 is SGHKS and CDR2 is YYEKEE (reference sequence). Losses at the gene ends were 0 bases for V and 9 bases for J; bases not matched to a gene: 6. CDR3: CASSLGQTGGGSPLHF. CDR3 bases: TGTGCCAGCAGCTTGGGGCAGACAGGGGGCGGTTCACCCCTCCACTTT.

The chain uses TRBV10-3 and TRBJ1-2; the match to TRBD1 covers 9 bases. The CDR3 is made up of 16 amino acids. Per the germline V gene, CDR1 is ENHRY and CDR2 is SYGVKD. The trim removed 5 bases at V and 5 bases at J, leaving 12 bases unmatched. This CDR3 is CAISHNKQGARYGYTF. The DNA for the CDR3 is TGTGCCATCAGTCACAATAAACAGGGGGCCCGATATGGCTACACCTTC.

This chain uses TRBV7-9 with TRBJ2-7; D may be TRBD2 (5 bases). The CDR3 sequence is 12 residues long. Trimming pared 5 bases from V and 7 bases from J, leaving 12 bases between. Germline V lookup: CDR1 SEHNR, CDR2 FQNEAQ (reference sequence). This CDR3 reads CASSLPSGEQYF. The DNA of the CDR3 is TGTGCCAGCAGCCTCCCCTCGGGGGAGCAGTACTTC.